These 21 T cell receptor beta chains originate from one sample sequenced in a study of cytomegalovirus exposure and HLA in healthy donors. Use of 60 Vbeta and 13 Jbeta primers characterized the PCR. Data came from immunoSEQ multiplex PCR; TCRdb stores just in-frame clones and leaves some out. The sample holds about 150,000 clones, 64% seen once. The sequencing input was PBMCs. The receptors shown here come from a woman aged 25 to 39 in good health and CMV-seropositive.

Comments on this clone: At one end, the junction sequence differs from germline, possibly due to a read error. CDR3 nucleotide sequence: TGTGCCAGCAGTTTAGGGGAGGACGGTCAGCCCCAGCATTTT. Protein sequence: CASSLGEDGQPQHF. The chain joins TRBV7-6 to TRBJ1-5; tentative D call: TRBD1 (5 bases). Germline assignment: CDR1 SGHVS and CDR2 FNYEAQ. The CDR3 contains 14 residues. Filled out from reference TRBV7-6 and TRBJ1-5, the complete variable domain reads GAGVSQSPRYKVTKRGQDVALRCDPISGHVSLYWYRQALGQGPEFLTYFNYEAQQDKSGLPNDRFSAERPEGSISTLTIQRTEQRDSAMYRCASSLGEDGQPQHFGDGTRLSIL.

This clone occurred once. V is TRBV2 and J is TRBJ1-4; no firm D call. Trimming took 6 bases from V and 5 from J, leaving 10 bases between them. The CDR3 covers 13 residues. CDR1 and CDR2 (germline): SNHLY, FYNNEI. The CDR3 region is CASSATRNEKLFF. CDR3 bases: TGTGCCAGCAGCGCGACAAGAAATGAAAAACTGTTTTTT.

This chain links TRBV28 with TRBJ1-2; 8 bases fit TRBD1. V lost 11 bases to trimming and J lost 2 bases; unmatched junction nucleotides: 7. CDR3 length: 13 residues. CDR1 and CDR2 (germline): MDHEN, SYDVKM. DNA of the CDR3: TGTGCCGGGTCAGGGGGCGACAACTATGGCTACACCTTC. Translation gives CAGSGGDNYGYTF.

The chain recombines TRBV7-9 with TRBJ2-5; TRBD1 aligns across 9 bases. From germline, CDR1 is SEHNR and CDR2 FQNEAQ (reference sequence). Trimming removed 4 bases from V and 2 bases from J; junction bases left unmatched: 11. The CDR3 covers 17 residues. CDR3: CASSSSTGGITQETQYF. The CDR3 nucleotides are TGTGCCAGCAGCTCGTCGACAGGGGGAATTACTCAAGAGACCCAGTACTTC.

This clone occurred a few times. The rearrangement joins TRBV7-9 to TRBJ2-5; 7 nucleotides agree with TRBD2. The CDR3 runs to 15 residues. V gave up 4 bases and J gave up 1 base; unmatched junction bases: 6. CDR1 and CDR2 (germline): SEHNR, FQNEAQ (reference sequence). The CDR3 region is CASSSGLPSQETQYF. The CDR3 DNA sequence: TGTGCCAGCAGCTCGGGACTACCAAGCCAAGAGACCCAGTACTTC.

This clone was seen more than once but under ten times. The genes are TRBV7-9 and TRBJ1-1; TRBD1 agrees at 10 bases. CDR1 is SEHNR and CDR2 is FQNEAQ in the germline V gene (reference sequence). V trimming: 5 bases; J trimming: 1 base; junction bases outside the gene matches: 10. The CDR3 is 17 amino acids. The CDR3 DNA reads as TGTGCCAGCAGCAAATGGGGGACAGGGGTGGGGAACACTGAAGCTTTCTTT. It codes for CASSKWGTGVGNTEAFF.

The rearrangement links TRBV6-6 to TRBJ1-1; D is possibly TRBD1 (6 bases). The CDR3 has 13 amino acids. V lost 7 bases to trimming and J lost 4 bases, with 13 bases between them. Germline V gene lookup returns CDR1 MNHNY and CDR2 SVGAGI (reference sequence). CDR3 nucleotide sequence: TGTGCCAGCAAAAAGGGGGAGGGCACTGAAGCTTTCTTT. Translation gives CASKKGEGTEAFF.

This chain uses TRBV5-6 with TRBJ1-6; D may be TRBD1 (5 bases). The CDR3 loop spans 13 amino acids. Deletions cut 4 bases from V and 6 bases from J, with 8 bases between. Germline CDR1 SGHDT, CDR2 YYEEEE. CDR3 in amino acids: CASSVDSNSPLHF. For the CDR3, the DNA is TGTGCCAGCAGCGTCGACAGTAATTCACCCCTCCACTTT.

Notes on this clone: A read error may account for a junction end that differs from germline. The chain employs TRBV12-5 and TRBJ2-1, with TRBD2 matching 14 bases. The germline V gene has CDR1 LGHNT and CDR2 FRNRAP. The CDR3 has 15 residues. The CDR3 sequence is CPEAPTSGRVNEQFF. CDR3 nucleotides: TGCCCCGAAGCTCCGACTAGCGGGAGGGTTAATGAGCAGTTCTTC.

The chain carries TRBV5-1 and TRBJ2-1; 8 nucleotides agree with TRBD2. The CDR3 is 15 amino acids. Germline loops: CDR1 SGHRS, CDR2 YFSETQ. V lost 3 bases to trimming and J lost 0 bases; unmatched junction nucleotides: 2. CDR3 sequence: CASSSGTSSYNEQFF. CDR3 coding DNA: TGCGCCAGCAGCTCCGGGACTAGCTCCTACAATGAGCAGTTCTTC.

The chain uses TRBV5-1 and TRBJ1-4, with a possible D match to TRBD1 (5 bases). This CDR3 comprises 15 residues. CDR1 and CDR2 (germline): SGHRS, YFSETQ. V lost 7 bases to trimming and J lost 8 bases, with 21 bases between them. The DNA for the CDR3 is TGCGCCAGCCAAATCCGCGGGACCCGAGGGGAAAAACTGTTTTTT. Amino acids: CASQIRGTRGEKLFF.

The rearrangement links TRBV11-2 to TRBJ2-2; 13 bases are a match to TRBD2. CDR3 length equals 16 residues. From germline, CDR1 is SGHAT and CDR2 FQNNGV. With V trimmed by 2 bases and J by 7 bases, 4 bases remained unmatched. CDR3 protein: CASSLIRLAGGGELFF. The DNA of the CDR3 is TGTGCCAGCAGCTTAATCAGACTAGCGGGAGGCGGGGAGCTGTTTTTT.

The V call is TRBV19, the J call TRBJ1-5, with D possibly matching TRBD1 (5 bases). This CDR3 is built from 17 residues. Germline values: CDR1 LNHDA, CDR2 SQIVND (reference sequence). V lost 3 bases to trimming and J lost 4 bases, with 19 bases between them. CDR3 bases: TGTGCCAGTAGTATGTGGCAGGGCCCCACGCCAAATCAGCCCCAGCATTTT. Translating gives CASSMWQGPTPNQPQHF.

The genes are TRBV9 and TRBJ2-7, with D possibly matching TRBD1 (5 bases). Germline V gene sequence: CDR1 SGDLS, CDR2 YYNGEE. The CDR3 is made up of 12 amino acids. Deletions cut 3 bases from V and 5 bases from J, with 9 bases between. The CDR3 DNA reads TGTGCCAGCAGCGGAATCAGGGACGAGCAGTACTTC. It codes for CASSGIRDEQYF.

The rearrangement uses TRBV2 and TRBJ2-3; no definite D call. The CDR3 contains 13 residues. Germline V gives CDR1 SNHLY, CDR2 FYNNEI. Trimming left V 1 base short and J 6 bases short, with 8 bases between. CDR3 DNA: TGTGCCAGCAGTGAAGACCGGTTGGATACGCAGTATTTT. Translation: CASSEDRLDTQYF.

The rearrangement links TRBV2 to TRBJ1-2, with TRBD1 matching 7 bases. The CDR3 consists of 12 residues. J lost 4 bases, V lost 6 bases, and 2 bases had no gene match. Germline V gene data show CDR1 as SNHLY and CDR2 as FYNNEI. The CDR3 protein is CASRRDSYGYTF. Written as DNA, the CDR3 is TGTGCCAGCAGGAGGGACAGCTATGGCTACACCTTC.

This clone has more than one count but fewer than ten. This chain links TRBV5-1 with TRBJ2-5, with TRBD2 identical over 11 bases. V lost 8 bases to trimming and J lost 1 base; unmatched junction nucleotides: 4. CDR1 SGHRS and CDR2 YFSETQ come from the germline V gene. The CDR3 has 14 residues. DNA of the CDR3: TGCGCCAGTAAGACTAGCGGGATCCAAGAGACCCAGTACTTC. Its protein is CASKTSGIQETQYF.

The V gene is TRBV9, the J gene TRBJ1-5; D perhaps matches TRBD1 (5 bases). The V gene lost 4 bases and the J gene lost 0 bases, with 11 bases spanning the gap. This CDR3 is built from 15 residues. Germline-derived CDR1 and CDR2 are SGDLS and YYNGEE. CDR3 DNA: TGTGCCAGCAGCTTGGACGGACATAGCAATCAGCCCCAGCATTTT. Translated, it gives CASSLDGHSNQPQHF. The full variable domain, completed using reference TRBV9 and TRBJ1-5, is DSGVTQTPKHLITATGQRVTLRCSPRSGDLSVYWYQQSLDQGLQFLIQYYNGEERAKGNILERFSAQQFPDLHSELNLSSLELGDSALYFCASSLDGHSNQPQHFGDGTRLSIL.

This chain connects TRBV19 to TRBJ2-1, with 11 bases aligning to TRBD2. This CDR3 contains 15 residues. V lost 4 bases, J lost 6 bases, and 5 bases stayed unmatched. Germline V CDR1 and CDR2: LNHDA, SQIVND (reference sequence). CDR3 DNA sequence: TGTGCCAGTAGTACCGGACTAGCGGGCGTCAATGAGCAGTTCTTC. It specifies CASSTGLAGVNEQFF.

The CDR3: CASTRTVPGSGSEKLFF. In DNA form, the CDR3 reads TGTGCCAGCACGCGGACAGTCCCAGGGAGTGGATCCGAAAAACTGTTTTTT. The V gene is TRBV2, the J gene TRBJ1-4; TRBD1 is a possible D gene (6 bases). Germline V lookup: CDR1 SNHLY, CDR2 FYNNEI. Trimming pared 7 bases from V and 8 bases from J, leaving 26 bases between. CDR3 length: 17 residues.

J is TRBJ2-6 and V is TRBV30, with a weak D call TRBD1 (6 bases). This CDR3 region has 13 residues. CDR1 is GTSNPN, CDR2 SVGIG, per germline (reference sequence). V was clipped by 7 bases and J by 2 bases, with 9 bases between them. CDR3 region: CALGAAGANVLTF. In DNA, the CDR3 is TGTGCCTTGGGGGCAGCTGGGGCCAACGTCCTGACTTTC.